The T cell receptor beta chain described here comes from a study of T cells in Graves' hyperthyroidism and ophthalmopathy. The CDR3 is made up of 17 amino acids. The V gene's germline CDR1 is MGHRA and CDR2 YSYEKL. The V segment lost 0 bases and the J segment 8 bases; nucleotides outside the gene matches: 13. TCR beta CDR3 region amplification was performed from RNA transcripts. TCR CDR3 underwent first-round RT-PCR with the HTBI primer set. From the multiplex PCR reads, TCRdb called clonotypes with MiXCR, one entry per CDR3 protein. The sample contains about 98,000 distinct CDR3 sequences, 35% to 45% of which appear only once.

V gene TRBV4-1 combines with J gene TRBJ2-3; 8 bases line up with TRBD2. The sequenced sample was peripheral blood or thyroid tissue (not recorded which). The source is a woman under 40 with Graves' hyperthyroidism. This CDR3 is CASSQEERAGLASTQYF. The CDR3 nucleotides are TGCGCCAGCAGCCAAGAAGAAAGGGCTGGACTAGCAAGTACGCAGTATTTT.